The present T cell receptor (beta chain) was sequenced within a study of blood T cell repertoires in COVID-19. This clone has a single count. The same CDR3 arises from other DNA sequences in this sample as well. Using immunoSEQ multiplex PCR, the repertoire was profiled, and TCRdb retains in-frame clones only, with some absent. The table records fewer than 200,000 clones, more than 75% of them present only once. The CDR3 length is 14 residues. Trimming took 0 bases from V and 2 from J, leaving 8 bases between them. Germline loops: CDR1 MNHNY, CDR2 SVGAGI (reference sequence). The chain uses TRBV6-6 and TRBJ2-7, with D perhaps TRBD1 (5 bases). The receptor's source is a woman between 70 and 85 years old with acute or convalescent COVID-19. Sample: peripheral blood. DNA for the CDR3: TGTGCCAGCAGTTACTCAAGGGGTCCCTACGAGCAGTACTTC. Translation gives CASSYSRGPYEQYF.